The 8 T cell receptor beta chains listed next were all sequenced from one sample in a study of T cell responses to AZD1222 COVID-19 vaccine. The data were produced by immunoSEQ multiplex PCR, yet TCRdb's version contains in-frame clones alone and is incomplete. The table shows over 60,000 clones, with more than 70% occurring only once. The sequencing used peripheral blood, collected 28 days after the second dose of the MenACWY control vaccine. The receptors shown here come from an adult who received the MenACWY meningococcal vaccine as a control.

This clone was seen a handful of times. The V call is TRBV27, the J call TRBJ1-6; 9 nucleotides agree with TRBD1. The V gene's germline CDR1 is MNHEY and CDR2 SMNVEV (reference sequence). The CDR3 contains 16 residues. J was trimmed by 6 bases and V by 6 bases; bases with no gene match: 9. The CDR3 region has the DNA TGTGCCAGCAGCCCCCTTCGGGGACAGGGTAATTCACCCCTCCACTTT. It encodes CASSPLRGQGNSPLHF.

The V call is TRBV6-2 or TRBV6-3, the J call TRBJ2-1; 13 bases are a match to TRBD2. The CDR3 is 13 amino acids. In germline, CDR1 is MNHEY, CDR2 SVGEGT. V dropped 5 bases and J dropped 10; count of bases not matched to a gene: 2. CDR3 DNA sequence: TGTGCCAGCAGTCCGGGACTAGCGGGGGAGCAGTTCTTC. Translating gives CASSPGLAGEQFF.

The chain is built from TRBV28 and TRBJ2-7, with unresolved D. V lost 4 bases, J lost 0 bases, and 7 bases lay in between. Germline CDR1 is MDHEN and CDR2 is SYDVKM. The CDR3 has 13 residues. CDR3 amino acids: CASSSAGSYEQYF. The CDR3 nucleotides are TGTGCCAGCAGTTCGGCAGGCTCCTACGAGCAGTACTTC.

The chain links TRBV5-1 to TRBJ1-6, with 8 nucleotides matching TRBD1. V was pared by 0 bases and J by 9 bases, with 5 bases of the junction left unmatched. Germline V gene data show CDR1 as SGHRS and CDR2 as YFSETQ. This CDR3 spans 15 amino acids. CDR3 amino acids: CASSLVGTGTSPLHF. CDR3 in DNA: TGCGCCAGCAGCTTGGTGGGGACAGGAACTTCACCCCTCCACTTT.

The chain joins TRBV6-5 to TRBJ2-1, with D unresolved. Germline V CDR1 and CDR2: MNHEY, SVGAGI. CDR3 length: 13 amino acids. Trimming left V 4 bases short and J 4 bases short, with 8 bases between. In DNA form, the CDR3 reads TGTGCCAGCAGTTTACGGCCATACAATGAGCAGTTCTTC. Encoded protein: CASSLRPYNEQFF.

The CDR3 loop reads CASSLASGFPYEQYF. CDR3 in DNA: TGTGCCAGCAGCTTAGCGTCGGGCTTTCCCTACGAGCAGTACTTC. The chain combines TRBV7-9 with TRBJ2-7; D remains unclear. Per the germline V gene, CDR1 is SEHNR and CDR2 is FQNEAQ (reference sequence). V gave up 0 bases and J gave up 2 bases, with 11 bases separating them. This CDR3 comprises 15 residues.

In the case of this clone: It is unclear where the CDR3 begins or ends on the DNA, so no DNA is shown, and the CDR3 is as TCRdb lists it. This rearrangement joins TRBV19 to TRBJ1-2. Germline V gene sequence: CDR1 LNHDA, CDR2 SQIVND (reference sequence). The CDR3 spans 13 residues, counting both ends. The CDR3 sequence is CASSSGRNYGYTF.

The chain combines TRBV28 with TRBJ1-6; D is ambiguous. Germline CDR1 MDHEN, CDR2 SYDVKM. Trimming took 10 bases from V and 3 from J, leaving 13 bases between them. The CDR3 contains 14 residues. The CDR3 region has the DNA TGTGCCACCGGACTCTTTGGCTATAATTCACCCCTCCACTTT. Residues: CATGLFGYNSPLHF. Based on the CDR3 plus reference TRBV28 and TRBJ1-6, the full variable domain is DVKVTQSSRYLVKRTGEKVFLECVQDMDHENMFWYRQDPGLGLRLIYFSYDVKMKEKGDIPEGYSVSREKKERFSLILESASTNQTSMYLCATGLFGYNSPLHFGNGTRLTVT.